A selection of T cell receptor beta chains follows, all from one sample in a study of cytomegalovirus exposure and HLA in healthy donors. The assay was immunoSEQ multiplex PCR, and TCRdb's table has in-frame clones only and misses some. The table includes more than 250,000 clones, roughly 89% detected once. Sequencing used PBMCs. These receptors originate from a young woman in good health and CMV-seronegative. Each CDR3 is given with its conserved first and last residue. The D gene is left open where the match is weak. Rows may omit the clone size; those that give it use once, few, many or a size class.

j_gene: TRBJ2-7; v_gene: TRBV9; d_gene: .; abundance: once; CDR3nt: TGTGCCAGCAGCGCTGGGCTACAGGGCTCCCCCTACGAGCAGTACTTC; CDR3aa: CASSAGLQGSPYEQYF
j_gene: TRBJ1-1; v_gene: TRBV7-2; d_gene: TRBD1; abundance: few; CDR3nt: TGTGCCAGCAGCTCACAGGGGGTCACTGAAGCTTTCTTT; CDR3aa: CASSSQGVTEAFF
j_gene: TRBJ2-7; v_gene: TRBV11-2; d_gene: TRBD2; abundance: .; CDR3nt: TGTGCCAGCAGCCCTAGCGGGGGCGAGCAGTACTTC; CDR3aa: CASSPSGGEQYF
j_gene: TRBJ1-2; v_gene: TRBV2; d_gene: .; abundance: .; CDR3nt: TGTGCCAGCAGTGAAGCGAGGGCTCCGGCCTATGGCTACACCTTC; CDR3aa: CASSEARAPAYGYTF
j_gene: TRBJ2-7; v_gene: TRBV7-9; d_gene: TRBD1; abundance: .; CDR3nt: TGTGCCAGCAGCGAAACGGGACAGAACTACGAGCAGTACTTC; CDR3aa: CASSETGQNYEQYF
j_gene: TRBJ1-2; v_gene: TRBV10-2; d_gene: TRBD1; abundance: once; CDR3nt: TGCGCCAGCAGATTGGGACAGGGCTATGGCTACACCTTC; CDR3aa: CASRLGQGYGYTF
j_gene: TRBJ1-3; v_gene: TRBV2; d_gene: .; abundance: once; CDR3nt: TGTGCCAGCAATATGGAGGGAAACACCATATATTTT; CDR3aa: CASNMEGNTIYF
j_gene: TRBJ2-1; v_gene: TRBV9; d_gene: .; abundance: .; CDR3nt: TGTGCCAGCAGCGTCAGGGGCCTCACCTACAATGAGCAGTTCTTC; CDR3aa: CASSVRGLTYNEQFF
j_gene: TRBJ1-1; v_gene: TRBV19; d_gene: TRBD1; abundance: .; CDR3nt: TGTGCCAGTAGTATAGATCAGGGGACAGGGTGGAACACTGAAGCTTTCTTT; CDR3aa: CASSIDQGTGWNTEAFF
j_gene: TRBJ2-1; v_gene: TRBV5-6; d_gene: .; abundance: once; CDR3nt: TGTGCCAGCAGCCCCGGACTGGCGAGCTCCTACAATGAGCAGTTCTTC; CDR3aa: CASSPGLASSYNEQFF
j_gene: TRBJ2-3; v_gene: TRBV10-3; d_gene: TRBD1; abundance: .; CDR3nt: TGTGCCATCATGGCCGGACAGGGGGCAACAGATACGCAGTATTTT; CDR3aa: CAIMAGQGATDTQYF
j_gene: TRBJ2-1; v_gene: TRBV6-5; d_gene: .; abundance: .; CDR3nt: TGTGCCAGCAGTTACTCAAGGGGATATGAGCAGTTCTTC; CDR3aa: CASSYSRGYEQFF
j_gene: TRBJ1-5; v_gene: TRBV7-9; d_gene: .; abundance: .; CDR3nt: TGTGCCAGCAGCTCGGACAGATCGGGTCAGCCCCAGCATTTT; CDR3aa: CASSSDRSGQPQHF
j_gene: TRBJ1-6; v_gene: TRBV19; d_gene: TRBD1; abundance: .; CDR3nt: TGTGCCAGTAGCGGGACAGGGAAACCGTATAATTCACCCCTCCACTTT; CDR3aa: CASSGTGKPYNSPLHF
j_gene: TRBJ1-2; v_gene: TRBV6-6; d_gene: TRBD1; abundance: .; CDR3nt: TGTGCCAGCAGTGCACTGACAGGGGGCGACTATGGCTACACCTTC; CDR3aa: CASSALTGGDYGYTF
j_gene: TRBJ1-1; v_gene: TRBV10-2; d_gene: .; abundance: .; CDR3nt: TGCGCCAGCAGAATGGGGGGAGTGAACACTGAAGCTTTCTTT; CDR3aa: CASRMGGVNTEAFF
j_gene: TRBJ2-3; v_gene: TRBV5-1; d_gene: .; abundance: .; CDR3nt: TGCGCCAGCAGCTTGGAGGGGAATACGCAGTATTTT; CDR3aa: CASSLEGNTQYF
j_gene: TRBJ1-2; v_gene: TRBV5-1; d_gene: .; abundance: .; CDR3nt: TGCGCCAGCAGCTTGGCAGGCAGGAACGGCTACACCTTC; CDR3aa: CASSLAGRNGYTF
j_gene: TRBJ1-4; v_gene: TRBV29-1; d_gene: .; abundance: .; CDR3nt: TGCAGCGTTGATACGGGGAAAGATAATGAAAAACTGTTTTTT; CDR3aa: CSVDTGKDNEKLFF
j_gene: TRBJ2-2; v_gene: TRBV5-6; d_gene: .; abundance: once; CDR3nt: TGTGCCAGCAGCTCCCGGGGCACCGGGGAGCTGTTTTTT; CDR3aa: CASSSRGTGELFF
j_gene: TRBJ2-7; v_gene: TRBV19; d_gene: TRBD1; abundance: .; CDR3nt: TGTGCCAGTAGTACCGGATCACAGGGGGATGCCTACGAGCAGTACTTC; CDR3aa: CASSTGSQGDAYEQYF
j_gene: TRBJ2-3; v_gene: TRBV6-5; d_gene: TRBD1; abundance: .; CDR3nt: TGTGCCAGCAGTTTAACAGGGGTGATGGATACGCAGTATTTT; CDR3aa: CASSLTGVMDTQYF
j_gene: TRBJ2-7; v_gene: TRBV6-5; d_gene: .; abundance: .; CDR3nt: TGTGCCAGCAGGTCCTCCCCCTCCCCATCGGGCGAGCAGTACTTC; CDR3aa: CASRSSPSPSGEQYF
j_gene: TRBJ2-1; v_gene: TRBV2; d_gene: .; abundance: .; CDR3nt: TGTGCCAGCAACTCTAAAAGCTCCTACAATGAGCAGTTCTTC; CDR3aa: CASNSKSSYNEQFF
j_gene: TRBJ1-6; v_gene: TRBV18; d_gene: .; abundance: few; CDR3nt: TGTGCCAGCTCAGCGGACAGTTACTCACCCCTCCACTTT; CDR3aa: CASSADSYSPLHF
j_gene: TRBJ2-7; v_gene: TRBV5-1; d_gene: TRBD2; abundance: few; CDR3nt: TGCGCCAGCAGCCCCTATTCGGCGGGGGGGAGCTACGAGCAGTACTTC; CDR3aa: CASSPYSAGGSYEQYF
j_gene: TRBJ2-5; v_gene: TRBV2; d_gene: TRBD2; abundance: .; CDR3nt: TGTGCCAGCATGGCCGGGACTAGGGAGACCCAGTACTTC; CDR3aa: CASMAGTRETQYF
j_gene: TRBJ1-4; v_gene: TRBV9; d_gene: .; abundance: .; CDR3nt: TGTGCCAGCAGTTTTACAGGGTCGGTGGGTGAAAAACTGTTTTTT; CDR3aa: CASSFTGSVGEKLFF
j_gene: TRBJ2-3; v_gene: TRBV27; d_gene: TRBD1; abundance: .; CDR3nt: TGTGCCAGCAGGACAGGGTACAGGGCTGGCACAGATACGCAGTATTTT; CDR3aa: CASRTGYRAGTDTQYF
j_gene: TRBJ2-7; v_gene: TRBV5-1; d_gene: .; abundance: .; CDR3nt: TGCGCCAGCAGCTTGGTCCCGGGAGAGGGCTACGAGCAGTACTTC; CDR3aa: CASSLVPGEGYEQYF
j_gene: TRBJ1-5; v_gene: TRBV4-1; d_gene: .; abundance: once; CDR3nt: TGCGCCAGCAGCCAAGGACAGCCAATAAATCAGCCCCAGCATTTT; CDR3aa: CASSQGQPINQPQHF
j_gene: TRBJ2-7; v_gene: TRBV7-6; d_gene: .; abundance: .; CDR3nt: TGTGCCAGCAGCCAGGGGTCAGCTCCGCGTGGCTACGAGCAGTACTTC; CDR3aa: CASSQGSAPRGYEQYF
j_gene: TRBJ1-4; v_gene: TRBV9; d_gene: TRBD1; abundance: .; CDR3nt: TGTGCCAGCAGCCTCTCGGGACAGCCTAATGAAAAACTGTTTTTT; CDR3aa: CASSLSGQPNEKLFF
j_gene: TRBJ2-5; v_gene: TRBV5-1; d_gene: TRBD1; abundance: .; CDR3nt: TGCGCCAGCAGCTTGGACAGGGGCAAGGCGACCCAGTACTTC; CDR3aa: CASSLDRGKATQYF
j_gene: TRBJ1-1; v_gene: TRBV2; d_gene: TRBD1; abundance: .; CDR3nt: TGTGCCAGCAGGGACAGGGGGAGAACTGAAGCTTTCTTT; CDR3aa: CASRDRGRTEAFF
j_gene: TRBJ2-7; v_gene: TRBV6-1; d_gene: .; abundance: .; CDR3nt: TGTGCCAGCAGGCAACTAGGTGGCTACGAGCAGTACTTC; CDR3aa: CASRQLGGYEQYF
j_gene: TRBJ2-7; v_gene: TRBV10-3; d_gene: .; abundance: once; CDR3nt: TGTGCCATCAGTGGGCTGACCTACGAGCAGTACTTC; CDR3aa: CAISGLTYEQYF
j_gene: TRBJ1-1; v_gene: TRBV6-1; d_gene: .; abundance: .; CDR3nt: TGTGCCGGGAGCGCCGTAATGAACACTGAAGCTTTCTTT; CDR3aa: CAGSAVMNTEAFF